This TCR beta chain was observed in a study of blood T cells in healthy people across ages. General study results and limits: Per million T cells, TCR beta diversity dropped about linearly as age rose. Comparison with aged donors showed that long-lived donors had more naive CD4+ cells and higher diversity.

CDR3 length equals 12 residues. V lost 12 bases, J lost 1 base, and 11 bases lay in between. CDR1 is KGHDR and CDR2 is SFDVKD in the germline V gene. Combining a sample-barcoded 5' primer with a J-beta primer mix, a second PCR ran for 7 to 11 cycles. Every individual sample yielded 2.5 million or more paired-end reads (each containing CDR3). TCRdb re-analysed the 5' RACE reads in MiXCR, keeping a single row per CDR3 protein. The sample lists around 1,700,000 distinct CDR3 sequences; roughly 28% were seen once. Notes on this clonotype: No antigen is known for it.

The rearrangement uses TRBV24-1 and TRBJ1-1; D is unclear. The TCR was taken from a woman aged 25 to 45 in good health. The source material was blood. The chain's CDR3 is CASRAANTEAFF. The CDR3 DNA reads TGTGCCTCTCGGGCGGCGAACACTGAAGCTTTCTTT.